These 19 T cell receptor beta chains came from one sample sequenced in a study of blood T cell repertoires in COVID-19 (dated by TCRdb to the early 2020s). The method behind the library was the immunoSEQ multiplex PCR assay. The source is immuneACCESS, and TCRdb retained only in-frame sequences with V and J called. Part of the clones is not carried over; for the studies checked, unresolved V genes explain less than half of this, and the remainder is unexplained. In this sample the table shows some 230,000 clones, approximately 83% of which occur a single time. The ten largest make up roughly 2.3% of the sample. The specimen was peripheral blood. These TCRs come from a woman aged 60-75 years with acute or convalescent COVID-19.

The V gene is TRBV12-3 or TRBV12-4, the J gene TRBJ2-5; D is possibly TRBD2 (5 bases). The CDR3 runs to 13 residues. V lost 5 bases to trimming and J lost 5 bases, with 12 bases between them. The CDR3 loop reads CASSTDQRETQYF. As DNA, the CDR3 is TGTGCCAGCAGTACGGACCAGCGGGAGACCCAGTACTTC.

The chain combines TRBV5-5 with TRBJ2-2; TRBD1 aligns across 8 bases. Looked up from germline, CDR1 is SGHKS and CDR2 is YYEKEE (reference sequence). The length of the CDR3 is 14 residues. The V gene end was trimmed by 3 bases and the J gene end by 5 bases; junction bases not matched to a gene: 3. The CDR3 DNA sequence: TGTGCCAGCAGCTGGGGACAGGCTACCGGGGAGCTGTTTTTT. Encoded protein: CASSWGQATGELFF.

The genes are TRBV11-3 and TRBJ2-2, with 11 bases that match TRBD2. The CDR3 runs 16 residues. After removal of 5 bases from V and 5 bases from J, the junction contained 7 bases not matched to a gene. Germline V CDR1 and CDR2: SGHNT, YENEEA. The CDR3 nucleotides are TGTGCCAGCAGCAGAACTAGCGGGGGAGGTACCGGGGAGCTGTTTTTT. Its protein is CASSRTSGGGTGELFF.

The J gene is TRBJ2-1, the V gene TRBV2; TRBD2 matches at 8 bases. Germline trimming cut 6 bases from V and 7 bases from J; bases unmatched to any gene: 8. CDR1 SNHLY and CDR2 FYNNEI come from the germline V gene. The CDR3 spans 14 residues. CDR3 DNA: TGTGCCAGCAGGCTCGCGGGGGGTGGGAATGAGCAGTTCTTC. Translating gives CASRLAGGGNEQFF.

The gene calls are TRBV7-2 and TRBJ1-2, with D maybe TRBD1 (6 bases). V was shortened by 6 bases and J by 6 bases, with 14 bases between the two germline ends. The CDR3 runs to 13 residues. Per the germline V gene, CDR1 is SGHTA and CDR2 is FQGNSA. The CDR3 coding sequence is TGTGCCAGCAGTATACAGGGCTTCAATGGCTACACCTTC. Translation: CASSIQGFNGYTF.

The J gene is TRBJ1-1, the V gene TRBV4-1, with D unclear. Germline values: CDR1 MGHRA, CDR2 YSYEKL. Deletions cut 2 bases from V and 1 base from J, with 8 bases between. The CDR3 is made up of 14 amino acids. The CDR3 sequence: CASSQSRSNTEAFF. The CDR3, as DNA: TGCGCCAGCAGCCAATCCAGGTCGAACACTGAAGCTTTCTTT.

The CDR3 DNA reads TGTGCCAGCAGGCGGGACTTCGCCACAGATACGCAGTATTTT. Residues: CASRRDFATDTQYF. This sequence joins TRBV6-6 and TRBJ2-3; D perhaps matches TRBD2 (6 bases). This CDR3 comprises 14 residues. The ends were cut back, 6 bases at V and 2 bases at J, with 12 bases in the middle. Germline CDR1 MNHNY, CDR2 SVGAGI (reference sequence).

The J gene is TRBJ1-3, the V gene TRBV7-4; unclear D gene. V lost 5 bases, J lost 3 bases, and 11 bases lay in between. This CDR3 spans 14 amino acids. In germline, CDR1 is SGHVT, CDR2 SQSDAQ. CDR3 residues: CASSLSGFGNTIYF. The CDR3 bases are TGTGCCAGCAGCCTGAGTGGTTTTGGAAACACCATATATTTT.

The rearrangement links TRBV5-1 to TRBJ2-4, with D possibly being TRBD2 (6 bases). The V end was cut by 3 bases, the J end by 3 bases, with 16 bases between. The CDR3 contains 16 residues. From germline, CDR1 is SGHRS and CDR2 YFSETQ. The CDR3 loop is CASSYAGGPDKNIQYF. CDR3 DNA sequence: TGCGCCAGCAGCTACGCCGGAGGGCCAGACAAAAACATTCAGTACTTC.

The rearrangement links TRBV7-9 to TRBJ2-3, with 8 bases lining up with TRBD2. The J segment lost 6 bases and the V segment lost 5 bases, leaving 13 bases of the junction unmatched. The germline V gene has CDR1 SEHNR and CDR2 FQNEAQ (reference sequence). The CDR3 consists of 16 residues. The CDR3 DNA is TGTGCCAGCAGCATTGGCCTAGCGGGTCCTTCGGATACGCAGTATTTT. Translation gives CASSIGLAGPSDTQYF.

J is TRBJ2-5 and V is TRBV7-6; 10 positions agree with TRBD2. The germline V gene encodes CDR1 SGHVS and CDR2 FNYEAQ. This CDR3 region has 15 residues. Unmatched junction bases numbered 8, after V lost 5 bases and J lost 5 bases. The CDR3 sequence: CASSPTSGAGETQYF. The CDR3 DNA sequence: TGTGCCAGCAGCCCAACTAGCGGGGCCGGGGAGACCCAGTACTTC. Full variable domain (outside the CDR3, taken from reference TRBV7-6 and TRBJ2-5): GAGVSQSPRYKVTKRGQDVALRCDPISGHVSLYWYRQALGQGPEFLTYFNYEAQQDKSGLPNDRFSAERPEGSISTLTIQRTEQRDSAMYRCASSPTSGAGETQYFGPGTRLLVL.

The J gene is TRBJ2-3, the V gene TRBV4-2; 9 bases are a match to TRBD1. The CDR3 runs 20 residues. Trimming took 0 bases from V and 1 from J; bases not matched to a gene: 14. In germline, CDR1 is LGHNA, CDR2 YNFKEQ. The CDR3 DNA is TGTGCCAGCAGCCAAGAGCTGATAACGGGACAGGGAATTGGCACAGATACGCAGTATTTT. Protein: CASSQELITGQGIGTDTQYF.

This sequence joins TRBV4-2 and TRBJ1-2; 8 positions agree with TRBD1. The CDR3 runs 15 residues. The germline gives CDR1 LGHNA, CDR2 YNFKEQ. The junction had 7 bases not matched to a gene; V was cut back by 2 bases and J by 5 bases. CDR3 region: CASSQNGQGLYGYTF. The CDR3 coding sequence is TGTGCCAGCAGCCAAAATGGACAGGGCTTGTATGGCTACACCTTC.

This rearrangement joins TRBV3-1 (or the pseudogene TRBV3-2) to TRBJ1-1; TRBD1 is a possible D gene (6 bases). V lost 9 bases and J lost 11, with 16 bases in between. Germline V gene lookup returns CDR1 LGHDT and CDR2 YNNKEL (reference sequence). The CDR3 is 11 residues long. The chain's CDR3 is CARGAWGGAFF. For the CDR3, the DNA is TGTGCCAGGGGGGCGTGGGGTGGTGCTTTCTTT.

The chain is built from TRBV5-6 and TRBJ2-1; 7 bases are shared with TRBD2. CDR1 and CDR2 from the germline V gene are SGHDT and YYEEEE. The CDR3 spans 14 residues. After removal of 2 bases from V and 3 bases from J, the junction contained 2 bases not matched to a gene. The CDR3: CASSLSGVYNEQFF. The CDR3 DNA sequence: TGTGCCAGCAGCTTAAGCGGGGTCTACAATGAGCAGTTCTTC. The full variable domain, completed using reference TRBV5-6 and TRBJ2-1, is DAGVTQSPTHLIKTRGQQVTLRCSPKSGHDTVSWYQQALGQGPQFIFQYYEEEERQRGNFPDRFSGHQFPNYSSELNVNALLLGDSALYLCASSLSGVYNEQFFGPGTRLTVL.

The chain joins TRBV4-1 to TRBJ1-2; possible D gene TRBD1, 5 bases. CDR3 length: 13 residues. V lost 0 bases and J 8 bases, leaving 10 bases between the germline ends. CDR1 and CDR2 (germline): MGHRA, YSYEKL. The CDR3 is CASSQDAGFGYTF. CDR3 coding DNA: TGCGCCAGCAGCCAAGATGCAGGGTTCGGCTACACCTTC.

The chain carries TRBV29-1 and TRBJ2-7; D might be TRBD1 (6 bases). Trimming took off 5 bases at V and 2 bases at J, with 10 bases between the two ends. The CDR3 length is 12 residues. CDR1 is SQVTM, CDR2 ANQGSEA, per germline. The CDR3 DNA reads TGCAGCGTTACGGACAGTGCCTACGAGCAGTACTTC. It specifies CSVTDSAYEQYF.

J is TRBJ1-1 and V is TRBV11-2, with D tentatively TRBD1 (6 bases). V was trimmed by 3 bases and J by 5 bases, leaving 13 bases between them. In germline, CDR1 is SGHAT, CDR2 FQNNGV. There are 14 residues in the CDR3. CDR3 protein: CASSFSLGATEAFF. The CDR3 DNA reads as TGTGCCAGCAGCTTCAGCCTGGGGGCGACTGAAGCTTTCTTT.

The chain joins TRBV18 to TRBJ2-5; D is uncertain. CDR3 length: 12 amino acids. Germline lookup yields CDR1 KGHSH and CDR2 LQKENI. The ends were cut back, 5 bases at V and 5 bases at J, with 9 bases in the middle. In nucleotides, the CDR3 is TGTGCCAGCTCAATAAGTCAGGAGACCCAGTACTTC. It is translated as CASSISQETQYF.